The rows below give T cell receptor beta chains drawn from one sample of a study of molecular identifiers for immune sequencing clone quantification. Each CDR3 protein is one row after TCRdb ran MiXCR on the PCR reads. The sample records around 460,000 distinct CDR3 sequences, approximately 25% being singletons. The sequenced sample was naive CD8+ T cells from blood, with Jurkat cell RNA spiked in. All receptors derive from a human donor in good health. Some libraries in this study had Jurkat cell RNA spiked in. Each CDR3 is given with its conserved first and last residue. The order of the fields is J gene, clone size, V gene, D gene, CDR3 protein, CDR3 DNA. A D gene is named only where the DNA matches it firmly. A clone size is listed for some rows: how often the clone was seen (once, few, many), or a class if it is expanded.

TRBJ2-7,many,TRBV29-1,.,CSVEGTTYEQYF,TGCAGCGTTGAGGGCACCACCTACGAGCAGTACTTC
TRBJ1-2,.,TRBV14,TRBD1,CASSLLGQAYPEYGYTF,TGTGCCAGCAGCCTTTTAGGACAGGCGTACCCTGAGTATGGCTACACCTTC
TRBJ2-4,.,TRBV19,TRBD1,CASSISGGSQNIQYF,TGTGCCAGTAGTATATCAGGGGGATCGCAAAACATTCAGTACTTC
TRBJ1-3,.,TRBV9,.,CASSPHNRDSGNTIYF,TGTGCCAGCAGCCCACATAACAGGGACTCTGGAAACACCATATATTTT
TRBJ2-7,.,TRBV20-1,.,CSARDPASYEQYF,TGCAGTGCTAGAGACCCAGCGAGCTACGAGCAGTACTTC
TRBJ1-1,few,TRBV14,.,CASSQGTFGNTEAFF,TGTGCCAGCAGCCAAGGGACCTTTGGGAACACTGAAGCTTTCTTT
TRBJ2-7,few,TRBV5-1,TRBD1,CASSPEGQGTYEQYF,TGCGCCAGCAGCCCAGAGGGACAGGGCACCTACGAGCAGTACTTC
TRBJ1-1,.,TRBV6-6,.,CASSSPGWGRNTEAFF,TGTGCCAGCAGTTCTCCGGGATGGGGGCGGAATACTGAAGCTTTCTTT
TRBJ2-5,.,TRBV27,.,CASSPIAVQETPSF,TGTGCCAGCAGCCCCATAGCGGTACAAGAGACCCCGTCCTTC
TRBJ2-3,many,TRBV12-3/TRBV12-4,.,CASSSVDTQYF,TGTGCCAGCAGCTCGGTAGATACGCAGTATTTT
TRBJ2-1,.,TRBV20-1,.,CSARDPYGGRSYNELFF,TGCAGTGCTAGAGATCCCTACGGGGGAAGGTCCTACAATGAGCTGTTCTTC
TRBJ1-4,.,TRBV5-1,TRBD1,CASSDGQGEEKLFF,TGCGCCAGCAGCGATGGACAGGGGGAGGAAAAACTGTTTTTT
TRBJ2-5,few,TRBV4-1,TRBD2,CASSPGGLEETQYF,TGCGCCAGCAGCCCGGGGGGGCTAGAAGAGACCCAGTACTTC
TRBJ2-3,.,TRBV12-3/TRBV12-4,TRBD1,CASSWTGGKDTQYF,TGTGCCAGCAGTTGGACAGGGGGGAAAGATACGCAGTATTTT
TRBJ2-1,.,TRBV4-3,.,CASSQDPRRPYNEQFF,TGCGCCAGCAGCCAAGACCCAAGACGGCCCTACAATGAGCAGTTCTTC
TRBJ1-2,once,TRBV11-2,.,CASSWDGANYGYTF,TGTGCCAGCAGCTGGGACGGGGCTAACTATGGCTACACCTTC
TRBJ2-5,.,TRBV7-7,.,CASSLGDLETQYF,TGTGCTAGCAGCTTAGGGGATCTAGAGACCCAGTACTTC
TRBJ1-2,once,TRBV4-1,.,CASSQERQGKSYGYTF,TGCGCCAGCAGCCAAGAACGGCAGGGGAAGAGCTATGGCTACACCTTC
TRBJ1-1,few,TRBV7-9,.,CAGSHYQGRDTEAFF,TGTGCCGGCAGCCATTATCAGGGAAGGGACACTGAAGCTTTCTTT
TRBJ2-3,once,TRBV3-1,.,CARSPLSTDTQYF,TGTGCCCGCTCCCCCTTGAGCACAGATACGCAGTATTTT
TRBJ2-1,.,TRBV14,TRBD2,CAGSREGYRERFF,TGTGCCGGCAGCCGGGAGGGATACAGGGAGCGGTTCTTC
TRBJ2-5,.,TRBV7-9,TRBD2,CASSSPPRNLAGAETQYF,TGTGCCAGCAGCTCACCGCCACGGAATCTAGCGGGGGCGGAGACCCAGTACTTC
TRBJ2-7,.,TRBV11-1,.,CASSSSRRDWLREQYF,TGTGCCAGCAGCTCATCACGGCGGGACTGGCTTCGGGAGCAGTACTTC
TRBJ1-1,many,TRBV7-9,.,CAGEDRENTEAFF,TGTGCCGGCGAGGACAGAGAGAACACTGAAGCTTTCTTT
TRBJ2-7,.,TRBV5-1,TRBD2,CASSVGGGEQYF,TGCGCCAGCAGCGTGGGGGGGGGCGAGCAGTACTTC
TRBJ2-1,.,TRBV7-9,.,CANSSNRDQYNEQFF,TGTGCCAACAGCAGTAACCGGGACCAATACAATGAGCAGTTCTTC
TRBJ1-4,.,TRBV6-5,.,CASSWTTGRGEKLFF,TGTGCCAGCAGTTGGACCACAGGGAGAGGTGAAAAACTGTTTTTT
TRBJ2-2,.,TRBV15,.,CATTTKTTGELFF,TGTGCCACTACTACTAAAACCACCGGGGAGCTGTTTTTT
TRBJ2-3,.,TRBV4-3,.,CASSQDGFGGTDTQYF,TGCGCCAGCAGCCAAGATGGGTTCGGGGGCACAGATACGCAGTATTTT
TRBJ1-1,few,TRBV20-1,TRBD1,CSAQIAGTGFTEAFF,TGCAGTGCTCAGATCGCGGGGACAGGGTTCACTGAAGCTTTCTTT
TRBJ2-5,few,TRBV2,TRBD2,CASSDLPGTTLWETQYF,TGTGCCAGCAGTGACCTGCCCGGGACTACCTTGTGGGAGACCCAGTACTTC
TRBJ2-7,many,TRBV28,.,CASSWGVGSYEQYF,TGTGCCAGCAGCTGGGGCGTTGGGTCCTACGAGCAGTACTTC
TRBJ2-7,many,TRBV7-9,TRBD1,CASSPTGTGFYEQYF,TGTGCCAGCAGCCCGACCGGGACAGGGTTCTACGAGCAGTACTTC
TRBJ1-1,few,TRBV6-1,.,CASKPVNTEAFF,TGTGCCAGCAAACCCGTAAACACTGAAGCTTTCTTT
TRBJ2-7,.,TRBV19,.,CASSTDPMAYEQYF,TGTGCCAGTAGTACCGACCCCATGGCCTACGAGCAGTACTTC